These 6 T cell receptor beta chains originate from one sample sequenced in a study of blood T cell repertoires in COVID-19 (TCRdb year 2020). Library method: the immunoSEQ multiplex PCR assay. The table was pulled from immuneACCESS by TCRdb, which kept in-frame rearrangements only. Such tables lose some clones; where checked, under half of the loss comes from unresolved V genes, and the rest has no known cause. The table for this sample lists about 130,000 clones; approximately 89% of them were counted only once. Under 13% of the sample rests with the top ten. What was sequenced was peripheral blood. These receptors were collected from a man in his forties or fifties with acute or convalescent COVID-19.

The gene calls are TRBV5-4 and TRBJ1-3; D not resolved. Per the germline V gene, CDR1 is SGHNT and CDR2 is YYREEE (reference sequence). This CDR3 has 15 residues. Trimming stripped 4 bases from V and 0 bases from J, with 11 bases between. CDR3 sequence (DNA): TGTGCCAGCAGCCTCGGCGGAGCCTCTGGAAACACCATATATTTT. It is translated as CASSLGGASGNTIYF.

This chain connects TRBV4-1 to TRBJ2-7; 7 bases are shared with TRBD2. V was clipped by 11 bases and J by 1 base; unmatched bases: 8. This CDR3 contains 13 residues. In germline, CDR1 is MGHRA, CDR2 YSYEKL. CDR3 region: CAAAGVGSYEQYF. CDR3 in DNA: TGCGCCGCGGCGGGAGTAGGGTCCTACGAGCAGTACTTC.

The chain uses TRBV27 and TRBJ1-2, with TRBD1 matching over 10 bases. The junction had 5 bases not matched to a gene; V was cut back by 2 bases and J by 2 bases. The CDR3 runs to 16 residues. Germline values: CDR1 MNHEY, CDR2 SMNVEV (reference sequence). As DNA, the CDR3 is TGTGCCAGCAGTTTACTTTGGACAGGGGGGAACTATGGCTACACCTTC. Its translation: CASSLLWTGGNYGYTF.

CDR3 nucleotides: TGTGCCAGCAGTGAACGGGACAGGAATGAAAAACTGTTTTTT. The encoded protein is CASSERDRNEKLFF. The chain carries TRBV9 and TRBJ1-4, with 8 nucleotides matching TRBD1. This CDR3 is built from 14 residues. CDR1 and CDR2 (germline): SGDLS, YYNGEE. With V trimmed by 5 bases and J by 5 bases, 5 bases remained unmatched.

This chain uses TRBV5-1 with TRBJ2-1, with TRBD2 identical over 8 bases. Germline trimming cut 4 bases from V and 0 bases from J; bases unmatched to any gene: 3. The CDR3 runs to 15 residues. Germline values: CDR1 SGHRS, CDR2 YFSETQ. This CDR3 reads CASSAGGSSYNEQFF. CDR3 in DNA: TGCGCCAGCAGCGCGGGAGGAAGCTCCTACAATGAGCAGTTCTTC.

Only a few counts were recorded for this clone. The chain carries TRBV13 and TRBJ1-2; D not certain. This CDR3 is 12 amino acids long. Germline V lookup: CDR1 PRHDT, CDR2 FYEKMQ (reference sequence). V lost 0 bases and J lost 8, with 7 bases in between. CDR3 DNA: TGTGCCAGCAGCTTAGGCCAGTGGGGCTACACCTTC. As protein: CASSLGQWGYTF.